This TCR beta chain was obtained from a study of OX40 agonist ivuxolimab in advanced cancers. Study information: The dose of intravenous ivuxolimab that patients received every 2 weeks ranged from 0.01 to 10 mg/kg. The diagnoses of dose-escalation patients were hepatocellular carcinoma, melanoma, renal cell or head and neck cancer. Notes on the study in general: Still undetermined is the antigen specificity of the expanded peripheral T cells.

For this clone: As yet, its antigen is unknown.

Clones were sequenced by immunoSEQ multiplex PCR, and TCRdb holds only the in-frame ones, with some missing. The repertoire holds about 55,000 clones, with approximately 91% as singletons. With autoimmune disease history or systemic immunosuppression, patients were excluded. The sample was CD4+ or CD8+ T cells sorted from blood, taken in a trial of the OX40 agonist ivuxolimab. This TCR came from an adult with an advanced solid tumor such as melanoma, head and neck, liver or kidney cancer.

In nucleotides, the CDR3 is TGCAGCGTTGGTAGGGACGGAAACACCATATATTTT. Encoded protein: CSVGRDGNTIYF. The chain employs TRBV29-1 and TRBJ1-3, with D perhaps matching TRBD1 (5 bases). This CDR3 has 12 amino acids. The germline gives CDR1 SQVTM, CDR2 ANQGSEA. Between the trimmed V and J ends, which lost 4 bases and 4 bases, there was a span of 8 bases.